This TCR beta chain is from a study of STAT5B mutations in CD4+ large granular lymphocyte leukemia. Study-level results: Higher CD4+ than CD8+ T-LGLL clonality might reflect small sample size.

The survey-level immunoSEQ assay was used. Generated by immunoSEQ multiplex PCR, the TCRdb table keeps only in-frame clones and is missing some. Of 25,000 to 35,000 clones in the sample, around 70% were seen once. This clone was counted only a few times. What it binds is unknown. The V gene's germline CDR1 is SQVTM and CDR2 ANQGSEA. The junction had 3 bases not matched to a gene; V was cut back by 6 bases and J by 6 bases. CDR3 length: 11 amino acids. The chain combines TRBV29-1 with TRBJ1-1; the match to TRBD1 covers 8 bases. The sequenced sample consisted of CD4+ T cells from blood buffy coats. This TCR derives from a human donor in good health. The CDR3 sequence: CSVGQDSEAFF. The CDR3, as DNA: TGCAGCGTGGGACAGGACTCTGAAGCTTTCTTT.